This T cell receptor (beta chain) was recovered during a study of blood T cells in healthy people across ages. Study-wide findings and caveats: Whereas aged donors had fewer naive CD4+ cells, long-lived donors had more of them and higher diversity.

This clonotype has just a few counts. Antigen: not known. A much larger clone is a single base away; this may be a read error. A second PCR, run for about 7 to 11 cycles, used a sample-barcoded 5' primer plus a J-beta primer mix. TCRdb re-called the 5' RACE reads with MiXCR, one entry per CDR3 protein. The sample contains just under 900,000 distinct CDR3 sequences, more than 25% of which appear only once. The germline CDR1 and CDR2 sequences are SGHRS and YFSETQ. CDR3 size: 16 residues. Donors were healthy Caucasian individuals from Russia aged roughly 6 to 90. Whenever a sample was processed, at least 6.5 million PBMCs were isolated.

V gene TRBV5-1 combines with J gene TRBJ2-1; 12 nucleotides match TRBD2. The J call is doubtful: the DNA matches TRBJ2-7 better. This receptor was obtained from a woman aged 80 or older in good health. What was sequenced was blood. CDR3 DNA sequence: TGCGCCAGCAGCTTGACTAGCGGGGGGCTGTACAATGAGCAGTACTTC. This codes for CASSLTSGGLYNEQYF.